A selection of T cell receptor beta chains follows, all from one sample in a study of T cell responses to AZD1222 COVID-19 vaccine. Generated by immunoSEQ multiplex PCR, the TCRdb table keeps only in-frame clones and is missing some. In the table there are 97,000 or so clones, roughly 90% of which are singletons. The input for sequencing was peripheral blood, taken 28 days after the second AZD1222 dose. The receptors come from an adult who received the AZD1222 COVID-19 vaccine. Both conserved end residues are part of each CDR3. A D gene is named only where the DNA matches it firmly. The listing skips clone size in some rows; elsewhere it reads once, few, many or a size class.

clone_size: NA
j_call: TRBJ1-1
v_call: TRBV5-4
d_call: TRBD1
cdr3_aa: CASSLGQHTEAFF
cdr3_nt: TGTGCCAGCAGCCTGGGACAGCACACTGAAGCTTTCTTT

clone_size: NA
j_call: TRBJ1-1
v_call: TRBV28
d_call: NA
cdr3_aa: CASSLRTRGTEAFF
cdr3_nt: TGTGCCAGCAGTTTACGCACCAGGGGAACTGAAGCTTTCTTT

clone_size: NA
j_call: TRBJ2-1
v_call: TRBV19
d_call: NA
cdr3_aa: CASSTGTDSSYNEQFF
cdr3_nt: TGTGCCAGTAGCACCGGGACCGATAGCTCCTACAATGAGCAGTTCTTC

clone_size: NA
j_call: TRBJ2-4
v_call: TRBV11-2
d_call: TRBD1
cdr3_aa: CASSLRDRSLAKNIQYF
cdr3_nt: TGTGCCAGCAGCCTCCGGGACAGATCTTTAGCCAAAAACATTCAGTACTTC

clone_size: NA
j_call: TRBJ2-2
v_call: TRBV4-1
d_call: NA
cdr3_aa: CASSQDPDLWWELFF
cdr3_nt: TGCGCCAGCAGCCAAGACCCTGATCTCTGGTGGGAGCTGTTTTTT

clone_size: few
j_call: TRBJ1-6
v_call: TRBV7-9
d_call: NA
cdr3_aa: CASSLDSQYSPLHF
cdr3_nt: TGTGCCAGCAGCTTAGACTCACAGTATTCACCCCTCCACTTT

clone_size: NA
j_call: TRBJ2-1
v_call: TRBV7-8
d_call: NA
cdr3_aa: CASSRPGAPTYNEQFF
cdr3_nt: TGTGCCAGCAGTCGTCCGGGGGCCCCGACATACAATGAGCAGTTCTTC

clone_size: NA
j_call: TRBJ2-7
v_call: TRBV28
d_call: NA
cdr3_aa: CASSHRSGPNYEQYF
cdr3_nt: TGTGCCAGCAGCCATCGGTCGGGACCGAACTACGAGCAGTACTTC

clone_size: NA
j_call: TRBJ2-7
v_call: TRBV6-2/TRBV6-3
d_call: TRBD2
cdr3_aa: CASSYSGTSGYEQYF
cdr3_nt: TGTGCCAGCAGTTACTCCGGGACTAGCGGCTACGAGCAGTACTTC

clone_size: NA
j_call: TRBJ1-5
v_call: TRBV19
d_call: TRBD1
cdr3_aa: CASSIQTGGNQPQHF
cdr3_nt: TGTGCCAGTAGTATCCAAACAGGGGGAAATCAGCCCCAGCATTTT

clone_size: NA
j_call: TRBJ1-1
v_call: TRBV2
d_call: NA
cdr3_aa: CASSEEMNTEAFF
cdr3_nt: TGTGCCAGCAGCGAGGAGATGAACACTGAAGCTTTCTTT

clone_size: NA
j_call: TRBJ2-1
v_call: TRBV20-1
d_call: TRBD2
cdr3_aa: CSASGLAGLDEQFF
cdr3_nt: TGCAGTGCTAGTGGACTAGCGGGATTAGATGAGCAGTTCTTC

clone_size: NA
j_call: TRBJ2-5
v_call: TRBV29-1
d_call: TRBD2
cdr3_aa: CSVELTSAQETQYF
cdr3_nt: TGCAGCGTTGAGCTCACTAGCGCCCAAGAGACCCAGTACTTC

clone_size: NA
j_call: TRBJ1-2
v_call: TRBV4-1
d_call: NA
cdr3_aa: CASSQDWVGGRSSNYGYTF
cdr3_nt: TGCGCCAGCAGCCAAGATTGGGTTGGGGGGCGATCCTCCAACTATGGCTACACCTTC

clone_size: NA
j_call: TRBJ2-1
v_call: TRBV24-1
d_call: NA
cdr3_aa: CATSDSRDRHNEQFF
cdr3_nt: TGTGCCACCAGTGATTCCCGGGACCGCCACAATGAGCAGTTCTTC